This T cell receptor (beta chain) was identified in a study of Ad26.COV2.S vaccination and SARS-CoV-2 variants. Some clones are missing from TCRdb's copy, which holds only in-frame ones; the method was immunoSEQ multiplex PCR. The table lists over 300,000 clones, roughly four fifths of them singletons. CDR3 length: 15 residues. Trimming left V 1 base short and J 7 bases short, with 13 bases between. Germline CDR1 reads SGHDN; CDR2 reads FVKESK. Treatment reported: roughly 19 received Ad26.COV2.S at low or high dose, single or two shots; roughly five received placebo; per-sample allocation not given. Day 63 after the first injection of vaccine or placebo was the sampling time.

The TCR was taken from a person aged 18-60 years who received the Ad26.COV2.S COVID-19 vaccine or a placebo. The sequencing here drew on peripheral blood, taken in a trial of Ad26.COV2.S vaccine versus placebo. V and J are TRBV14 and TRBJ1-4, with a tentative D call TRBD1 (6 bases). The CDR3: CASSQAGGRGEKLFF. The CDR3 region has the DNA TGTGCCAGCAGCCAAGCTGGGGGGCGAGGTGAAAAACTGTTTTTT.